The TCR beta chain described here comes from a study of T cell responses to AZD1222 COVID-19 vaccine (dated by TCRdb to about 2021). About the full investigation: A total of 230 to 250 trial participants underwent TCR sequencing, of whom 207 had received two doses of AZD1222 and some 26 had received two doses of the MenACWY control vaccine. Trial participants were enrolled by age into 18-55, 56-69 and 70-plus year subgroups, with roughly 160, 29 and 62 TCR-sequenced participants respectively. Study-wide findings and limitations: Conclusions about previously exposed vaccinees are limited, since just 5 to 7 AZD1222 recipients were seropositive for SARS-CoV-2 at baseline. Reportedly, close to half of the unique spike-specific TCRs recognized epitopes lying outside the regions that are mutated in the B.1.351 and B.1.1.7 variants. Because no samples from the day 14 peak response were available, repertoires could be characterized only after the peak T cell response. Most participants were white British and females outnumbered males, and the authors suggested that clonal diversity may have been underestimated. After two AZD1222 doses, spike-specific TCR breadth and depth were significantly higher than at day 0 and than in MenACWY recipients. The vaccine-associated CD4 TCRs covered the entire spike protein, and the dominant responses fell in regions 160-218 and 743-854. The 56-69-year group was small, and its depth increase did not reach significance, likely because of low power.

The CDR3 regions of human TCRbeta chains were subjected to immunosequencing. The paper's processing steps were these. TCRs in the repertoires were compared against a reference library of SARS-CoV-2-specific TCRs that had been generated with the MIRA antigen-specificity platform. Breadth meant the fraction of unique TCRs that were SARS-CoV-2-associated, whereas depth meant the fraction of total T cells that were SARS-CoV-2-associated. Using the MIRA data, each spike-specific TCR was mapped to the spike region that the TCR reacts to and placed in a CD4 or CD8 class. Log10-transformed breadth and depth values were compared by one-way ANOVA with Sidak's multiple comparisons tests. Sourced from immuneACCESS, this table was stored by TCRdb with only in-frame sequences that have V and J called. A share of the clones is absent; for the studies checked, an unresolved V gene accounts for under half, and the remainder has no known explanation. V, J and clone size derive from that table, while D and trimming were established from the DNA sequence. Present in this sample are 150,000 to 200,000 clones, just over 90% of which were seen just once. The ten most abundant clones make up 3.5% to 4% of the sample.

The intended sense of this specimen's time point label: about 28 days (+/-7) after the second vaccine dose. The sample's treatment or condition label, in plain terms: meningococcal conjugate vaccine given as trial control. Vaccinee samples came from UK trials COV001 and COV002, including a single-blind randomized controlled phase 2/3 trial of AZD1222 (ChAdOx1 nCoV-19) in healthy adults. For TCRbeta chain sequencing, PBMC samples from trial participants were taken at day 0 and at day 28 after the second dose. There are 15 amino acids in the CDR3, from cysteine to phenylalanine inclusive. The CDR3 DNA has 45 bases and is translated from base 1. Trimming removed 2 bases from V and 4 bases from J; the gene matches leave 7 bases unexplained. CDR1 SGHTA and CDR2 FQGNSA are derived from the germline V gene. In the case of this clone: The antigen it recognizes is unknown. No base quality information exists; no much larger clone differs at one position. This same CDR3 is encoded by further DNA sequences in the sample.

The sample in question was peripheral blood, obtained 28 days after the second dose of the MenACWY control vaccine. The chain is assembled from TRBV7-2 and TRBJ2-7; 8 middle bases align to TRBD1. This TCR was recovered from an adult who received the MenACWY meningococcal vaccine as a control. CDR3 protein: CASSLRTGLSYEQYF. The nucleotide sequence is TGTGCCAGCAGCTTACGGACAGGGTTATCGTACGAGCAGTACTTC.